Below, 25 T cell receptor beta chains from the same sample are listed, as sequenced in a study of CD8 T cells in Susac syndrome (dated 2019 in TCRdb). Library preparation employed the immunoSEQ multiplex PCR assay. RNA was extracted with the RNeasy kit and roughly 0.45 to 1 ug was reverse transcribed using random hexamers. TCRdb applied fastp at Q25 and MiXCR to the public reads, then kept only in-frame beta chains. CDR3 protein sequences are deduplicated, and each keeps its most common genes and DNA. Counted in this sample were 95,000 to 150,000 distinct CDR3 sequences; over 95% of them appeared once. In total, the top ten clones hold roughly 0.14% of the sample. Sample: CD4+ T cells from PBMCs. These receptors were obtained from a human donor with Susac syndrome.

The V gene is TRBV5-6, the J gene TRBJ1-1, with 11 bases aligning to TRBD1. CDR1 is SGHDT and CDR2 is YYEEEE in the germline V gene. This CDR3 comprises 14 residues. The ends lost 3 bases at V and 4 bases at J; junction bases unmatched: 2. The CDR3 DNA is TGTGCCAGCAGCTCGGGACAGGGGGGCACTGAAGCTTTCTTT. The encoded protein is CASSSGQGGTEAFF. The full variable domain, with the rest looked up from reference TRBV5-6 and TRBJ1-1, is DAGVTQSPTHLIKTRGQQVTLRCSPKSGHDTVSWYQQALGQGPQFIFQYYEEEERQRGNFPDRFSGHQFPNYSSELNVNALLLGDSALYLCASSSGQGGTEAFFGQGTRLTVV.

The chain combines TRBV20-1 with TRBJ2-3, with 9 bases aligning to TRBD2. CDR3 length: 15 amino acids. The ends lost 3 bases at V and 2 bases at J; junction bases unmatched: 6. CDR1 and CDR2 (germline): DFQATT, SNEGSKA (reference sequence). CDR3 sequence (DNA): TGCAGTGCTAGCATGCTAGCGGGATCCACAGATACGCAGTATTTT. It translates to CSASMLAGSTDTQYF.

The chain is built from TRBV6-1 and TRBJ1-1; 9 nucleotides line up with TRBD1. This CDR3 is 15 amino acids long. Trimming took 7 bases from V and 6 from J; bases not matched to a gene: 12. CDR1 and CDR2 (germline): MNHNS, SASEGT. This CDR3 reads CASIGDRGAFAEAFF. For the CDR3, the DNA is TGTGCCAGCATAGGAGACAGGGGGGCCTTCGCTGAAGCTTTCTTT.

This sequence joins TRBV12-3 or TRBV12-4 and TRBJ1-1, with D maybe TRBD1 (5 bases). The V end was cut by 3 bases, the J end by 1 base, with 6 bases between. This CDR3 has 13 amino acids. The CDR3 loop reads CASSFGGNTEAFF. DNA of the CDR3: TGTGCCAGCAGTTTTGGGGGGAACACTGAAGCTTTCTTT.

The genes are TRBV20-1 and TRBJ2-3; no clear D. Germline lookup yields CDR1 DFQATT and CDR2 SNEGSKA (reference sequence). Trimming shortened V by 0 bases and J by 1 base, and 8 bases separated the two germline ends. This CDR3 contains 14 residues. The CDR3 loop reads CSARDVQRTDTQYF. The CDR3 nucleotides are TGCAGTGCTAGAGATGTACAACGCACAGATACGCAGTATTTT.

The V gene is TRBV6-1, the J gene TRBJ2-1; 12 bases line up with TRBD2. V lost 6 bases to trimming and J lost 9 bases; unmatched junction nucleotides: 12. This CDR3 has 16 amino acids. Germline V lookup: CDR1 MNHNS, CDR2 SASEGT. The CDR3 region is CASSPRASGRGGEQFF. CDR3 in DNA: TGTGCCAGCAGCCCCCGAGCTAGCGGGAGGGGCGGTGAGCAGTTCTTC.

This chain joins TRBV5-6 and TRBJ2-5, with D hard to call. CDR1 SGHDT and CDR2 YYEEEE come from the germline V gene. V was pared by 4 bases and J by 9 bases, with 16 bases between. The CDR3 runs to 13 residues. The CDR3 protein is CASSRPQSRAQYF. The CDR3, as DNA: TGTGCCAGCAGCCGGCCACAGAGTAGGGCCCAGTACTTC. The full variable domain, its missing parts supplied by reference TRBV5-6 and TRBJ2-5, is DAGVTQSPTHLIKTRGQQVTLRCSPKSGHDTVSWYQQALGQGPQFIFQYYEEEERQRGNFPDRFSGHQFPNYSSELNVNALLLGDSALYLCASSRPQSRAQYFGPGTRLLVL.

The genes are TRBV7-2 and TRBJ1-5, with D uncertain. The CDR3 is 12 residues long. Germline CDR1 is SGHTA and CDR2 is FQGNSA. V lost 6 bases and J lost 3, with 6 bases in between. The chain's CDR3 is CASSFANQPQHF. In DNA, the CDR3 is TGTGCCAGCAGTTTCGCCAATCAGCCCCAGCATTTT.

The chain carries TRBV20-1 and TRBJ1-1, with D unresolved. CDR1 is DFQATT, CDR2 SNEGSKA, per germline (reference sequence). The CDR3 is made up of 11 amino acids. V was shortened by 0 bases and J by 7 bases, with 6 bases between the two germline ends. The CDR3 sequence is CSARDLGEAFF. The CDR3 nucleotides read TGCAGTGCTAGAGATCTGGGTGAAGCTTTCTTT.

The chain joins TRBV3-1 to TRBJ2-7, with no clear D. Germline V gene data show CDR1 as LGHDT and CDR2 as YNNKEL (reference sequence). CDR3 length equals 12 residues. V dropped 1 base and J dropped 2 bases, with 3 bases sitting between them. As DNA, the CDR3 is TGTGCCAGCAGCCAAGTGACCTACGAGCAGTACTTC. This encodes CASSQVTYEQYF.

V is TRBV3-1 and J is TRBJ2-6, with TRBD2 identical over 8 bases. Germline CDR1 LGHDT, CDR2 YNNKEL (reference sequence). This CDR3 comprises 16 residues. With 2 bases clipped from V and 4 bases from J, the junction kept 4 bases outside the gene matches. CDR3 in amino acids: CASSQTGGVGANVLTF. The DNA for the CDR3 is TGTGCCAGCAGCCAAACCGGGGGGGTCGGGGCCAACGTCCTGACTTTC.

The CDR3 here is CASSQGRGTRTGELFF. The CDR3 DNA reads TGCGCCAGCAGCCAAGGACGCGGGACGAGGACCGGGGAGCTGTTTTTT. This chain connects TRBV4-1 to TRBJ2-2; tentative D call: TRBD2 (6 bases). The CDR3 is 16 residues long. The germline gives CDR1 MGHRA, CDR2 YSYEKL. V was clipped by 1 base and J by 5 bases, with 14 bases between them.

The chain links TRBV20-1 to TRBJ1-1, with TRBD1 matching over 7 bases. The CDR3 loop spans 15 amino acids. V lost 5 bases, J lost 6 bases, and 15 bases stayed unmatched. Germline lookup yields CDR1 DFQATT and CDR2 SNEGSKA (reference sequence). In DNA, the CDR3 is TGCAGTGCTTTAGGACAGGCCGTAGATTACGCTGAAGCTTTCTTT. It is translated as CSALGQAVDYAEAFF.

The chain links TRBV30 to TRBJ1-3; maybe TRBD1 (5 bases). Trimming removed 5 bases at V and 1 base at J, with 6 bases between. The CDR3 is made up of 12 amino acids. The V gene's germline CDR1 is GTSNPN and CDR2 SVGIG (reference sequence). The CDR3 here is CAWSGSGNTIYF. Here the CDR3 DNA reads TGTGCCTGGTCAGGGTCTGGAAACACCATATATTTT.

This chain joins TRBV20-1 and TRBJ1-2; perhaps TRBD1 as D (6 bases). This CDR3 has 13 amino acids. The ends were cut back, 3 bases at V and 4 bases at J, with 12 bases in the middle. CDR1 and CDR2 (germline): DFQATT, SNEGSKA (reference sequence). CDR3 loop: CSAREPGVYGYTF. The CDR3 DNA sequence: TGCAGTGCTAGGGAGCCAGGGGTCTATGGCTACACCTTC.

The V gene is TRBV2, the J gene TRBJ2-7; D is perhaps TRBD2 (6 bases). Per the germline V gene, CDR1 is SNHLY and CDR2 is FYNNEI. This CDR3 comprises 13 residues. Trimming removed 4 bases from V and 3 bases from J, with 10 bases in between. CDR3 nucleotides: TGTGCCAGCAGTGGCGCCGGGAGCTACGAGCAGTACTTC. Translation gives CASSGAGSYEQYF.

The CDR3, as DNA: TGTGCCAGCAGCCAAGATGTCGCGGCCAACGAGCAGTACTTC. It specifies CASSQDVAANEQYF. This rearrangement joins TRBV14 to TRBJ2-7, with no clear D. This CDR3 has 14 residues. V lost 0 bases, J lost 5 bases, and 11 bases lay in between. The germline V gene encodes CDR1 SGHDN and CDR2 FVKESK.

This clonotype was seen once. The J gene is TRBJ1-1, the V gene TRBV18, with D hard to call. The CDR3 has 16 residues. Germline loops: CDR1 KGHSH, CDR2 LQKENI. V lost 3 bases to trimming and J lost 0 bases, with 14 bases between them. The CDR3 protein is CASSPREGGMNTEAFF. CDR3 bases: TGTGCCAGCTCACCCCGGGAGGGAGGTATGAACACTGAAGCTTTCTTT.

This clonotype was observed a handful of times. The chain links TRBV24-1 to TRBJ2-7; the match to TRBD2 covers 8 bases. Germline trimming cut 8 bases from V and 0 bases from J; bases unmatched to any gene: 2. The germline V gene has CDR1 KGHDR and CDR2 SFDVKD. This CDR3 region has 13 residues. In DNA, the CDR3 is TGTGCCACCAAGCGGGGGAGCTCCTACGAGCAGTACTTC. Residues: CATKRGSSYEQYF.

This rearrangement joins TRBV11-2 to TRBJ2-1; 7 bases line up with TRBD2. From germline, CDR1 is SGHAT and CDR2 FQNNGV. Trimming took 4 bases from V and 1 from J; bases not matched to a gene: 19. This CDR3 is 20 amino acids long. The CDR3 DNA sequence: TGTGCCAGCAGCTCTAGGCGAGGCGGGAGTCCTTTCCGATCCTACAATGAGCAGTTCTTC. Protein product: CASSSRRGGSPFRSYNEQFF.

The chain links TRBV6-1 to TRBJ2-1, with TRBD1 identical over 9 bases. V lost 6 bases, J lost 8 bases, and 17 bases stayed unmatched. The CDR3 sequence is 17 residues long. Germline V gives CDR1 MNHNS, CDR2 SASEGT. This CDR3 reads CASSPDWTGVVFDEQFF. DNA of the CDR3: TGTGCCAGCAGCCCCGATTGGACAGGGGTCGTTTTCGATGAGCAGTTCTTC.

This clonotype showed up just once. The CDR3 spells CSVEQGASTDTQYF. CDR3 DNA sequence: TGCAGCGTTGAACAGGGGGCAAGCACAGATACGCAGTATTTT. The chain links TRBV29-1 to TRBJ2-3; 8 bases match TRBD1. This CDR3 has 14 amino acids. J lost 0 bases, V lost 2 bases, and 1 base had no gene match. Germline V gives CDR1 SQVTM, CDR2 ANQGSEA.

V is TRBV29-1 and J is TRBJ1-2; D may be TRBD1 (5 bases). Germline V lookup: CDR1 SQVTM, CDR2 ANQGSEA. This CDR3 is 14 amino acids long. Deletions cut 5 bases from V and 2 bases from J, with 15 bases between. The CDR3 is CSVRDGNFNYGYTF. The CDR3 coding sequence is TGCAGCGTTCGGGACGGGAACTTCAACTATGGCTACACCTTC. Full variable domain (remainder filled in from reference TRBV29-1 and TRBJ1-2): SAVISQKPSRDICQRGTSLTIQCQVDSQVTMMFWYRQQPGQSLTLIATANQGSEATYESGFVIDKFPISRPNLTFSTLTVSNMSPEDSSIYLCSVRDGNFNYGYTFGSGTRLTVV.

This clonotype was observed once. The chain joins TRBV12-3 or TRBV12-4 to TRBJ2-7, with 9 bases identical to TRBD1. This CDR3 spans 15 amino acids. Trimming took 1 base from V and 6 from J; bases not matched to a gene: 7. The CDR3 sequence is CASSLVHRGLGEQYF. CDR3 nucleotide sequence: TGTGCCAGCAGTTTAGTTCACAGGGGGCTGGGCGAGCAGTACTTC.

Here the CDR3 reads CSAATGVSEAFF. The CDR3 DNA reads as TGCAGTGCTGCAACCGGGGTCTCTGAAGCTTTCTTT. The chain employs TRBV20-1 and TRBJ1-1; D not certain. The CDR3 extends over 12 amino acids. Deletions cut 5 bases from V and 6 bases from J, with 13 bases between. Germline V lookup: CDR1 DFQATT, CDR2 SNEGSKA (reference sequence).